Sequencing of this T cell receptor (beta chain) was carried out in a study of regulatory T cells in long-lasting Graves disease. About the research overall: Persistence in Graves' disease required over 5 years of antithyroid drugs plus positive TSH receptor antibodies. Whole-study findings and limits: Among the persistent patients, 2,500 to 3,000 public clonotypes were shared, more than the approximately 1,000 shared among new patients.

Documented time point: persistent/refractory GD, antithyroid drugs over 5 years with positive TRAb. RNA extracted from PBMCs served as the sequencing template. With 0 bases removed from V and 0 bases from J, the gap between germline ends came to 8 bases. Germline CDR1 and CDR2: LGHNA and YNFKEQ. The CDR3 totals 16 residues. Arm-PCR with iRepertoire HTBI primers amplified the CDR3 regions for these TCR beta libraries. TCRdb redid the calling of the multiplex PCR reads with MiXCR, one entry per CDR3 protein. This sample yields about 470,000 distinct CDR3 sequences, of which less than 25% are seen a single time; about 8.3% belongs to the top ten. In its sample, this clonotype was seen a few times. The antigen remains unidentified.

This chain links TRBV4-2 with TRBJ1-4; D uncertain. Sequences were derived from peripheral blood mononuclear cells (PBMCs), sampled when the disease was refractory, from a patient treated with antithyroid drugs. The TCR originated in a female donor with Graves disease. The CDR3 protein is CASSQDRTATNEKLFF. The CDR3 DNA sequence: TGTGCCAGCAGCCAAGATCGGACTGCAACTAATGAAAAACTGTTTTTT.